These 4 T cell receptor beta chains share one sample of origin, sequenced in a study of cytomegalovirus exposure and HLA in healthy donors. The PCR was carried out with 60 Vbeta primers and 13 Jbeta primers. The method was immunoSEQ multiplex PCR; TCRdb's version includes in-frame clones alone and lacks a portion of them. This sample has 150,000 or so clones, with 65% to 85% found just once. Source material: PBMCs. These receptors were taken from a male donor in good health and CMV-seropositive.

The genes are TRBV12-1 and TRBJ2-5; TRBD2 was called by the table and not checked on the DNA. TRBV12-1 is an annotated pseudogene. This CDR3 has 16 amino acids. The CDR3 nucleotides are TGTGCCAGCAGCCTGTCCGGGACTAGCGGGAGTGAGACCCAGTACTTC. Residues: CASSLSGTSGSETQYF.

V usage is TRBV7-9 and J usage is TRBJ2-5, with 9 nucleotides matching TRBD1. There are 13 residues in the CDR3. The V segment lost 6 bases and the J segment 3 bases; nucleotides outside the gene matches: 2. The germline gives CDR1 SEHNR, CDR2 FQNEAQ (reference sequence). The CDR3 sequence: CASRGTGKETQYF. CDR3 DNA sequence: TGTGCCAGCAGGGGGACAGGGAAAGAGACCCAGTACTTC.

The chain has TRBV18 and TRBJ2-2; no definite D call. CDR1 is KGHSH and CDR2 is LQKENI in the germline V gene. V lost 1 base to trimming and J lost 7 bases, with 7 bases between them. The CDR3 spans 13 residues. The CDR3: CASSPQLNGELFF. The DNA for the CDR3 is TGTGCCAGCTCACCACAGCTCAACGGGGAGCTGTTTTTT.

The chain joins TRBV5-6 to TRBJ2-3, with TRBD1 as a possible D gene (5 bases). The CDR3 extends over 19 amino acids. V lost 4 bases, J lost 2 bases, and 26 bases lay in between. CDR1 and CDR2 (germline): SGHDT, YYEEEE. CDR3 residues: CASSQDTLDPRLLTDTQYF. In DNA form, the CDR3 reads TGTGCCAGCAGCCAGGACACACTGGACCCACGTCTCCTCACAGATACGCAGTATTTT.